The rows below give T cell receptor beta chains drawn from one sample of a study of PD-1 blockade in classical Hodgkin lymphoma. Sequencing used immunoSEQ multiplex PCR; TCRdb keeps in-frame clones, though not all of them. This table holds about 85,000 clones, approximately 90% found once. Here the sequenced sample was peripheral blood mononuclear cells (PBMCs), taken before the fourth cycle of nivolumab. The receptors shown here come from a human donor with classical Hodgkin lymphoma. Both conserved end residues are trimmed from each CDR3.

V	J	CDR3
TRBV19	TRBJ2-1	ASSTLGGINEQF
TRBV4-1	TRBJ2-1	ASSQDPRTASEEQF
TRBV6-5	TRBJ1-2	ASSYKDLYYGYT
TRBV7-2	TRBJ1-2	ASSLAPGGGLYGYT
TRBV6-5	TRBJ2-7	ASSRDGDLYEQY
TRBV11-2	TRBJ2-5	ASTVSGGQETQY
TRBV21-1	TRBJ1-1	ASSNPRGGPNTEAF
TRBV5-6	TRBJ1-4	ASSWGQGSNEKLF
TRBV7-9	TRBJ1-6	ASRLYSTGANNSPLH
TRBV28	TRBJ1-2	ASIPAGGAAGYT
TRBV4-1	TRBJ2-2	ASSPSGEVAGELF
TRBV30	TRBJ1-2	ADKSGPNIANYGYT
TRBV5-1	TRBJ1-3	ASSLASIRGGSGNTIY
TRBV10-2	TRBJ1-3	ASSWGQGGWSAGNTIY
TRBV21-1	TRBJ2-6	ASSISPTEPSGANVLT
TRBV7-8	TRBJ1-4	ASSLGPGNEKLF
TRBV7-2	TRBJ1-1	ASSHLDRLYTEAF
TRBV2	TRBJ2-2	ASSVPGYSTGELF
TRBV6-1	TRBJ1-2	ASRTTRGRPEGYT
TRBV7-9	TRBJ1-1	ASSSGLGQGNTEAF
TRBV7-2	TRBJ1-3	ASSSAAGAGNTIY
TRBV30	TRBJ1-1	AWSKGWNTEAF
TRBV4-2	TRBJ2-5	ASSQEQRGAETQY
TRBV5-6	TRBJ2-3	ASSAPVDPRGADTQY
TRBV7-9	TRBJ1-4	ASSFWENEKLF
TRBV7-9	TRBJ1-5	ASSFGGSEPQH
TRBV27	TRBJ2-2	ASSLWGLKTGELF